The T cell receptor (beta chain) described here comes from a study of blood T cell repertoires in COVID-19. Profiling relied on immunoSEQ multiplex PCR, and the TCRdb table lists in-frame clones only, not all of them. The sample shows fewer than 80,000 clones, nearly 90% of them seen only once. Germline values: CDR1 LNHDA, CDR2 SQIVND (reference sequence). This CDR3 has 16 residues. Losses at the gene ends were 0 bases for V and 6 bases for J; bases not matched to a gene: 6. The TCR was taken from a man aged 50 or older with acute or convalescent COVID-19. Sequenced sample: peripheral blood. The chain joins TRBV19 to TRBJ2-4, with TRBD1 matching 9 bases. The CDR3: CASSIDRDRVVNIQYF. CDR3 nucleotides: TGTGCCAGTAGTATAGATAGGGACAGGGTGGTAAACATTCAGTACTTC.